This is a list of T cell receptor beta chains from one sample in a study of cytomegalovirus exposure and HLA in healthy donors. The protocol was immunoSEQ multiplex PCR, while the TCRdb copy is restricted to in-frame clones and leaves out a portion. The table shows 75,000 to 100,000 clones, with approximately 7.1% occurring only once. Sequencing was done on a sample of PBMCs. Every receptor here comes from a man aged 45-60 years in good health and CMV-seronegative. Each CDR3 is given without its conserved first and last residue.

cdr3_length	j_call	v_call	cdr3_aa
11	TRBJ2-1	TRBV7-3	ASSLTLDGEQF
11	TRBJ1-2	TRBV2	ASSNRERHGYT
12	TRBJ2-7	TRBV6-6	ASTRDSDSYEQY
12	TRBJ1-5	TRBV29-1	GQGDRGPDQPQH
13	TRBJ1-5	TRBV6-1	ASSEGTGGGQPQH
14	TRBJ1-5	TRBV9	ASSVIGRGQAQPQH
13	TRBJ2-7	TRBV11-3	ASSLSGTGRHEQY
13	TRBJ2-5	TRBV5-4	ATQAGQRGGETQY
12	TRBJ1-2	TRBV28	ASSLGGERGTYT
9	TRBJ2-1	TRBV25-1	ASKGVAEQF
15	TRBJ2-3	TRBV11-2	ASSFSRSQGVADTQY
10	TRBJ2-7	TRBV18	ASSPTDSEQY
15	TRBJ2-3	TRBV4-3	ASSQGSKLRGTDTQY
11	TRBJ1-1	TRBV28	ASSSTDRPRAF
10	TRBJ2-1	TRBV29-1	SSRTSDNEQF